Listed below are T cell receptor beta chains from one sample, sequenced in a study of blood T cell repertoires in COVID-19. Some clones are missing from TCRdb's copy, which holds only in-frame ones; the method was immunoSEQ multiplex PCR. This table holds 85,000 to 100,000 clones, around 90% found once. Source material: peripheral blood. These TCRs come from a middle-aged man with COVID-19, enrolled during active disease. Each CDR3 is given with its conserved first and last residue. The D gene is left open where the match is weak. Clone size appears in some rows only: once, few, many, or a class for an expanded clone.

j_call d_call cdr3_length clone_size v_call cdr3_aa cdr3_nt
TRBJ2-2 NA 17 NA TRBV3-1/TRBV3-2 CASSKTWGGAGTGELFF TGTGCCAGCAGCAAAACCTGGGGGGGGGCTGGCACCGGGGAGCTGTTTTTT
TRBJ2-1 NA 14 NA TRBV5-1 CASRTDNWSNEQFF TGCGCCAGCAGGACGGACAACTGGTCCAATGAGCAGTTCTTC
TRBJ1-5 NA 14 once TRBV24-1 CATSGAGMNQPQHF TGTGCCACCAGTGGGGCAGGGATGAATCAGCCCCAGCATTTT
TRBJ2-2 TRBD2 17 NA TRBV6-2/TRBV6-3 CASSRAGLAGGTGELFF TGTGCCAGCAGTCGCGCGGGGCTAGCGGGGGGCACCGGGGAGCTGTTTTTT
TRBJ2-7 NA 13 once TRBV6-2/TRBV6-3 CASSYSNRYEQYF TGTGCCAGCAGTTATTCAAACAGGTACGAGCAGTACTTC
TRBJ1-5 NA 15 NA TRBV9 CASSPSLERNQPQHF TGTGCCAGCAGTCCCAGTTTGGAGCGCAATCAGCCCCAGCATTTT
TRBJ2-1 NA 14 NA TRBV7-9 CASSPRGSYNEQFF TGTGCCAGCAGCCCCCGGGGATCCTACAATGAGCAGTTCTTC
TRBJ1-1 TRBD1 15 NA TRBV15 CATSRERGRGTEAFF TGTGCCACCAGCAGAGAGAGGGGGCGCGGCACTGAAGCTTTCTTT
TRBJ2-7 NA 12 NA TRBV30 CAWTDSSNEQYF TGTGCCTGGACTGACAGCTCCAACGAGCAGTACTTC
TRBJ1-3 NA 13 NA TRBV11-3 CASSPNPGDTIYF TGTGCCAGCAGCCCTAACCCCGGGGACACCATATATTTT
TRBJ1-2 TRBD1 17 NA TRBV18 CASSVPGQGGTNYGYTF TGTGCCAGCTCAGTCCCGGGACAGGGGGGCACTAACTATGGCTACACCTTC
TRBJ1-4 NA 15 NA TRBV27 CASSLNSATNEKLFF TGTGCCAGCAGTTTGAACAGTGCAACTAATGAAAAACTGTTTTTT
TRBJ1-4 TRBD1 16 NA TRBV29-1 CSVLTRTQGPHEKLFF TGCAGCGTCCTTACTAGGACACAGGGGCCCCATGAAAAACTGTTTTTT
TRBJ2-3 TRBD1 12 NA TRBV6-5 CASAGGKYTQYF TGTGCCAGCGCAGGGGGCAAATATACGCAGTATTTT
TRBJ1-5 TRBD1 15 NA TRBV6-5 CASSKTGVYNQPQHF TGTGCCAGCAGCAAAACAGGGGTTTACAATCAGCCCCAGCATTTT
TRBJ1-1 NA 15 NA TRBV6-6 CASEGGLIMNTEAFF TGTGCCAGCGAAGGAGGACTGATAATGAACACTGAAGCTTTCTTT
TRBJ1-1 NA 13 NA TRBV19 CASSVLRGTEAFF TGTGCCAGTAGTGTCCTTCGGGGGACTGAAGCTTTCTTT
TRBJ1-2 TRBD1 13 NA TRBV3-1/TRBV3-2 CASSPGTGLGYTF TGTGCCAGCAGCCCCGGGACAGGGCTTGGCTACACCTTC
TRBJ1-4 NA 16 once TRBV5-1 CASRSGTLSTNEKLFF TGCGCCAGCCGCTCCGGGACACTCTCAACTAATGAAAAACTGTTTTTT
TRBJ1-2 TRBD1 15 few TRBV7-9 CASSARTGGYGGYTF TGTGCCAGCAGCGCCCGGACAGGGGGCTATGGTGGCTACACCTTC
TRBJ1-5 NA 14 NA TRBV7-9 CASSFGRAGQPQHF TGTGCCAGCAGCTTCGGCAGGGCAGGGCAGCCCCAGCATTTT
TRBJ2-2 NA 14 NA TRBV7-8 CASTGSRNTGELFF TGTGCAAGCACGGGGTCTCGAAACACCGGGGAGCTGTTTTTT
TRBJ2-1 TRBD1 14 NA TRBV4-1 CASSQTTGGFEQFF TGCGCCAGCAGCCAGACGACAGGGGGGTTCGAGCAGTTCTTC
TRBJ2-1 TRBD2 18 NA TRBV5-1 CASSALTLAGNSYNEQFF TGCGCCAGCAGCGCTCTCACGTTAGCGGGAAACTCCTACAATGAGCAGTTCTTC
TRBJ1-2 NA 11 NA TRBV6-2/TRBV6-3 CASSRGTSYTF TGTGCCAGCAGCCGAGGGACTTCCTACACCTTC
TRBJ2-7 TRBD1 15 NA TRBV5-1 CASSGGGQGGHEQYF TGCGCCAGCAGCGGAGGAGGACAGGGAGGCCACGAGCAGTACTTC
TRBJ1-5 NA 15 NA TRBV19 CASREGGGGNQPQHF TGTGCCAGTAGGGAAGGTGGCGGTGGCAATCAGCCCCAGCATTTT
TRBJ1-2 NA 13 NA TRBV12-3/TRBV12-4 CASSLFNNYGYTF TGTGCCAGCAGTTTATTCAATAACTATGGCTACACCTTC
TRBJ2-6 NA 14 NA TRBV19 CASSTATGANVLTF TGTGCCAGTAGCACAGCTACTGGGGCCAACGTCCTGACTTTC
TRBJ2-7 NA 15 NA TRBV6-6 CASSYSVTDSYEQYF TGTGCCAGCAGTTACTCGGTGACAGACTCCTACGAGCAGTACTTC
TRBJ2-5 TRBD2 11 NA TRBV20-1 CSAPQGLAQHF TGCAGTGCTCCCCAGGGACTAGCCCAGCACTTC
TRBJ1-5 NA 13 NA TRBV12-3/TRBV12-4 CASRSSRNQPQHF TGTGCCAGCAGATCCTCGAGGAATCAGCCCCAGCATTTT
TRBJ2-2 NA 14 NA TRBV7-9 CASSLERNTGELFF TGTGCCAGCAGCTTAGAGCGGAACACCGGGGAGCTGTTTTTT
TRBJ1-4 TRBD1 17 NA TRBV5-1 CASSPETGGGYNEKLFF TGCGCCAGCAGCCCGGAGACAGGGGGCGGGTATAATGAAAAACTGTTTTTT
TRBJ1-1 NA 13 NA TRBV6-5 CASKYSMNTEAFF TGTGCCAGCAAGTACAGTATGAACACTGAAGCTTTCTTT
TRBJ1-5 TRBD1 14 NA TRBV6-5 CASRRGTGNQPQHF TGTGCCAGCAGACGCGGGACAGGGAATCAGCCCCAGCATTTT
TRBJ2-7 NA 16 few TRBV19 CASSIMATGVVDEQYF TGTGCCAGTAGTATAATGGCGACGGGGGTGGTCGACGAGCAGTACTTC
TRBJ2-2 NA 16 NA TRBV19 CASRITGTLYTGELFF TGTGCCAGTAGAATAACCGGGACACTATACACCGGGGAGCTGTTTTTT
TRBJ2-1 NA 11 NA TRBV28 CATERGNEQFF TGTGCCACCGAACGGGGGAATGAGCAGTTCTTC
TRBJ2-7 NA 16 NA TRBV30 CAWSVRFSLGVYEQYF TGTGCCTGGAGTGTACGGTTCTCCCTCGGGGTCTACGAGCAGTACTTC
TRBJ2-3 TRBD2 15 once TRBV19 CASSILAGTTDTQYF TGTGCCAGTAGTATCCTAGCGGGAACCACAGATACGCAGTATTTT
TRBJ1-1 TRBD1 14 NA TRBV5-1 CASSLTGVETEAFF TGCGCCAGCAGCCTGACAGGGGTAGAGACTGAAGCTTTCTTT